The rows below give T cell receptor beta chains drawn from one sample of a study of blood T cell repertoires in COVID-19. The repertoire was sequenced with immunoSEQ multiplex PCR; TCRdb's copy has only in-frame clones and lacks some. This sample has 130,000 to 150,000 clones; approximately 81% occur once, and the top ten carry roughly two fifths. Sequenced: peripheral blood. The receptors were gathered from a human donor in a cohort sampled during active COVID-19. Each CDR3 is given with its conserved first and last residue. A D gene is named only where the DNA matches it firmly. A clone size is listed for some rows: how often the clone was seen (once, few, many), or a class if it is expanded.

TRBD2,TRBJ2-3,TRBV5-1,-,TGCGCCAGCAGTCCCCCCGGGGGGGCAGATACGCAGTATTTT,CASSPPGGADTQYF
TRBD2,TRBJ2-7,TRBV10-2,-,TGCGCCAGCAGCGCGACTAGCGGCTACGAGCAGTACTTC,CASSATSGYEQYF
-,TRBJ1-3,TRBV5-1,-,TGCGCCAGCAGCTTTCCCCGACCGGGAGGCGCCATATATTTT,CASSFPRPGGAIYF
-,TRBJ2-7,TRBV29-1,-,TGCAGCGTTGGGGGCCATACCTACGAGCAGTACTTC,CSVGGHTYEQYF
TRBD1,TRBJ1-1,TRBV12-5,-,TGTGCTAGTGGTCGGGGGACAGGGACAATGAACACTGAAGCTTTCTTT,CASGRGTGTMNTEAFF
TRBD1,TRBJ2-3,TRBV7-2,-,TGTGCCAGCAGCTTCACCGGGACAGGGGACGGAGATACGCAGTATTTT,CASSFTGTGDGDTQYF
TRBD1,TRBJ1-2,TRBV11-2,-,TGTGCCAGCAGCCCGGGACAGGGGGCCTACGGCTACACCTTC,CASSPGQGAYGYTF
-,TRBJ1-2,TRBV7-2,-,TGTGCCAGCAGCCCCCTCCCCGGTGGCTACACCTTC,CASSPLPGGYTF
-,TRBJ2-1,TRBV7-2,-,TGTGCCAGCAGCTTATACCGCGACAAATATGAGCAGTTCTTC,CASSLYRDKYEQFF
TRBD1,TRBJ1-4,TRBV14,-,TGTGCCAGCAGCAGACGACAGGGCCTTAATGAAAAACTGTTTTTT,CASSRRQGLNEKLFF
TRBD1,TRBJ2-7,TRBV7-9,-,TGTGCCAGCAGCTTATACAGGGGCTACGAGCAGTACTTC,CASSLYRGYEQYF
-,TRBJ2-7,TRBV19,once,TGTGCCACTCTATCTTTCGGGACACACACCTACGAGCAGTACTTC,CATLSFGTHTYEQYF
-,TRBJ1-3,TRBV30,-,TGTGCCTGGAGTTACCGGGTAGGCTCTGGAAACACCATATATTTT,CAWSYRVGSGNTIYF